This T cell receptor beta chain was sequenced in a study of regulatory T cells in long-lasting Graves disease. V was pared by 3 bases and J by 1 base, with 8 bases of the junction left unmatched. This CDR3 region has 15 residues. Germline loops: CDR1 DFQATT, CDR2 SNEGSKA (reference sequence). This clonotype was picked up a small number of times. Sequencing libraries for TCR beta were prepared with iRepertoire HTBI primers and Arm-PCR of CDR3 regions. Via MiXCR, TCRdb re-called the multiplex PCR reads, giving one row per CDR3 protein. The table shows about half a million distinct CDR3 sequences, with more than 10% occurring only once. The time point is: newly diagnosed GD, antithyroid drugs for less than 3 months. Extracted RNA from PBMCs served as the source of the TCR library. Separately, the same data were catalogued under a study of T cells in Graves' hyperthyroidism and ophthalmopathy. That work contributes: An initial round of RT-PCR targeting the TCR CDR3 relied on the HTBI primer set.

The clonotype comes from a woman aged 30 to 39 with Graves disease. This chain links TRBV20-1 with TRBJ2-5; 7 bases agree with TRBD1. The material sequenced was peripheral blood mononuclear cells (PBMCs), taken at new diagnosis, from a patient treated with antithyroid drugs. The CDR3 DNA reads TGCAGTGCTAGCCCGATGACAGGGCTCCAAGAGACCCAGTACTTC. This encodes CSASPMTGLQETQYF.